The T cell receptor beta chain described here comes from a study of blood T cell repertoires in COVID-19. Across the whole study: The samples span acute and convalescent COVID-19 from the United States, Italy and Spain. T cells, B-cell-depleted T cells, or PBMCs supplied cDNA or gDNA.

In germline, CDR1 is KGHSH, CDR2 LQKENI. Deletions cut 0 bases from V and 4 bases from J, with 9 bases between. The CDR3 totals 14 residues. Per the original data handling: Quantification of nucleated cells was approximated via reference gene primer amplification. The protocol was immunoSEQ multiplex PCR, while the TCRdb copy is restricted to in-frame clones and leaves out a portion. V and J calls and clone size follow that table, whereas D and trimming were derived from the DNA. The profile shows 350,000 to 400,000 clones, approximately 88% of them singletons. The chain recombines TRBV18 with TRBJ1-1; D is undetermined. This receptor was obtained from a woman aged 25 to 39 with COVID-19, enrolled during active disease. The sequenced sample was peripheral blood. The CDR3 protein is CASSPPSGITEAFF. The DNA of the CDR3 is TGTGCCAGCTCACCACCGTCGGGAATCACTGAAGCTTTCTTT.